This T cell receptor (beta chain) stems from a study of cytomegalovirus exposure and HLA in healthy donors. Study results and caveats: In vitro testing confirmed three CMV-associated chains as specific for CMV antigens. The study put 150 to 200 TCR beta chains on its list as cytomegalovirus-associated.

A word on this clone: What it binds is not known.

Some clones are missing from TCRdb's copy, which holds only in-frame ones; the method was immunoSEQ multiplex PCR. The table has more than 150,000 clones, about four fifths seen once. Separate from the 666-subject first cohort was the roughly 130-subject validation cohort, to which the donors belonged. Trimming removed 3 bases from V and 3 bases from J; junction bases left unmatched: 4. Germline V gene lookup returns CDR1 MGHRA and CDR2 YSYEKL. The CDR3 contains 14 residues. Sequencing was carried out using PBMCs. The receptor was derived from a woman under 30 in good health and CMV-seropositive. The V call is TRBV4-1, the J call TRBJ1-2; 7 bases line up with TRBD1. CDR3 loop: CASSQTGLDYGYTF. The CDR3 nucleotides read TGCGCCAGCAGCCAGACAGGGTTGGACTATGGCTACACCTTC.